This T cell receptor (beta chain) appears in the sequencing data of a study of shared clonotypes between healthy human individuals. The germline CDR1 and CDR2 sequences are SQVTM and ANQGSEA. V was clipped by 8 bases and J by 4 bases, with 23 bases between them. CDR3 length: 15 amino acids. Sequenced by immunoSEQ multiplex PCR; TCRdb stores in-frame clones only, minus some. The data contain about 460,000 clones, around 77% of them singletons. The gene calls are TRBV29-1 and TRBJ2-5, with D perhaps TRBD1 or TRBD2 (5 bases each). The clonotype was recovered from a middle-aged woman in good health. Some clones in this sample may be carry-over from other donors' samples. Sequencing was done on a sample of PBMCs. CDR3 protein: CSRLRKGTHRETQYF. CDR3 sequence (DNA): TGCAGCCGCCTCCGTAAGGGGACCCATCGAGAGACCCAGTACTTC.